These 19 T cell receptor beta chains were sequenced from one sample in a study of T cells in Graves' hyperthyroidism and ophthalmopathy. What was amplified from RNA transcripts were TCR beta CDR3 regions. HTBI primers were used for first-round RT-PCR of the TCR CDR3. TCRdb reanalysed the multiplex PCR reads using MiXCR and keeps one entry per CDR3 protein. The table shows roughly 510,000 distinct CDR3 sequences, with 40% to 50% occurring only once. Source material: peripheral blood or thyroid tissue (not recorded which). Receptor source: an adult woman with Graves' disease, either hyperthyroidism or ophthalmopathy (not recorded which).

The chain couples TRBV7-9 to TRBJ1-4; D is unclear. Trimming removed 7 bases at V and 4 bases at J, with 16 bases between. Germline V gene sequence: CDR1 SEHNR, CDR2 FQNEAQ (reference sequence). The CDR3 is 15 residues long. CDR3 bases: TGTGCCAGCACCCGTGGGCAGACGATTAATGAAAAACTGTTTTTT. It specifies CASTRGQTINEKLFF.

This clonotype occurred many times. The chain joins TRBV10-3 to TRBJ2-5, with 7 bases that match TRBD2. The V gene's germline CDR1 is ENHRY and CDR2 SYGVKD. V was pared by 11 bases and J by 0 bases, with 21 bases of the junction left unmatched. This CDR3 has 18 residues. CDR3: CAESAEKETSENQETQYF. CDR3 nucleotide sequence: TGTGCCGAATCGGCCGAAAAAGAAACTAGCGAGAACCAAGAGACCCAGTACTTC.

V and J are TRBV6-6 and TRBJ2-5; 11 nucleotides agree with TRBD1. The germline gives CDR1 MNHNY, CDR2 SVGAGI (reference sequence). The V segment lost 11 bases and the J segment 2 bases; nucleotides outside the gene matches: 4. The CDR3 runs to 13 residues. This CDR3 reads CAGGQGAQETQYF. CDR3 nucleotide sequence: TGTGCCGGCGGACAGGGGGCGCAAGAGACCCAGTACTTC.

This clonotype was observed at least ten times. The CDR3 DNA reads TGTGCCAGCAGCAAGCAGGGGGGAGGGGGTGAAGCTTTCTTT. This encodes CASSKQGGGGEAFF. This chain joins TRBV7-9 and TRBJ1-1, with 7 bases fitting TRBD1. This CDR3 comprises 14 residues. Germline CDR1 is SEHNR and CDR2 is FQNEAQ (reference sequence). With 5 bases clipped from V and 7 bases from J, the junction kept 10 bases outside the gene matches.

The chain employs TRBV2 and TRBJ2-6; D is uncertain. Trimming shortened V by 1 base and J by 3 bases, and 4 bases separated the two germline ends. This CDR3 has 14 residues. The germline V gene encodes CDR1 SNHLY and CDR2 FYNNEI. For the CDR3, the DNA is TGTGCCAGCAGTGAAGAGGTTGGGGCCAACGTCCTGACTTTC. This translates into CASSEEVGANVLTF.

This chain links TRBV12-3 or TRBV12-4 with TRBJ2-6, with D possibly called TRBD1 or TRBD2 (5 bases each). With 1 base removed from V and 0 bases from J, the gap between germline ends came to 10 bases. CDR3 length: 17 residues. The CDR3 reads CASSLGPGASGANVLTF. The DNA of the CDR3 is TGTGCCAGCAGTTTAGGGCCCGGGGCCTCTGGGGCCAACGTCCTGACTTTC.

The gene calls are TRBV7-9 and TRBJ2-7; 7 positions match TRBD2. Trimming removed 10 bases from V and 3 bases from J; junction bases left unmatched: 12. CDR1 SEHNR and CDR2 FQNEAQ come from the germline V gene (reference sequence). The CDR3 loop spans 14 amino acids. Written as DNA, the CDR3 is TGTGCCATAGCAGCCGGGGAGGGCTACTACGAGCAGTACTTC. Translation gives CAIAAGEGYYEQYF.

This clonotype was detected many times. The CDR3 sequence: CASSLSGRNQPQHF. The CDR3 DNA reads TGTGCCAGCAGTTTATCTGGAAGAAATCAGCCCCAGCATTTT. The chain couples TRBV12-3 or TRBV12-4 to TRBJ1-5; no clear D. CDR3 length: 14 residues. V shed 2 bases and J shed 4 bases, with 9 bases lying between them.

This clonotype is a singleton in its sample. Given the absence of the conserved phenylalanine or tryptophan at the CDR3 end, a read error is likely. No DNA is shown, since the ends of the CDR3 on it are uncertain; the CDR3 is the one TCRdb lists. This chain connects TRBV20-1 to TRBJ1-1. Germline assignment: CDR1 DFQATT and CDR2 SNEGSKA (reference sequence). The CDR3 is 8 residues long, ends included. CDR3 loop: CSARGSAG.

V gene TRBV29-1 combines with J gene TRBJ1-2; 10 nucleotides match TRBD1. The V gene's germline CDR1 is SQVTM and CDR2 ANQGSEA. CDR3 length equals 15 residues. Trimming took 7 bases from V and 4 from J; bases not matched to a gene: 12. CDR3: CSALDRGSLGYGYTF. The CDR3 DNA reads TGCAGCGCCTTGGACAGGGGGAGTCTAGGCTATGGCTACACCTTC.

The chain recombines TRBV7-2 with TRBJ1-2; D is unresolved. This CDR3 has 11 amino acids. V lost 7 bases and J lost 4, with 7 bases in between. The germline CDR1 and CDR2 sequences are SGHTA and FQGNSA. CDR3 bases: TGTGCCAGCATGCGGGGCTATGGCTACACCTTC. It codes for CASMRGYGYTF.

In this sample, this clonotype turned up once. This chain links TRBV25-1 with TRBJ1-6, with 7 bases that match TRBD1. V lost 8 bases, J lost 5 bases, and 6 bases stayed unmatched. Germline V gives CDR1 MGHDK, CDR2 SYGVNS. This CDR3 has 14 amino acids. The CDR3: CASVTTGNNSPLHF. The DNA of the CDR3 is TGTGCCAGCGTTACGACAGGGAATAATTCACCCCTCCACTTT.

The chain carries TRBV9 and TRBJ1-2, with D uncertain. This CDR3 contains 12 residues. With 2 bases removed from V and 6 bases from J, the gap between germline ends came to 8 bases. CDR1 SGDLS and CDR2 YYNGEE come from the germline V gene. CDR3 DNA sequence: TGTGCCAGCAGCGTCTACGGGGATGGCTACACCTTC. Residues: CASSVYGDGYTF.

The rearrangement links TRBV5-1 to TRBJ1-1, with a tentative D call TRBD1 (5 bases). In germline, CDR1 is SGHRS, CDR2 YFSETQ. CDR3 length equals 15 residues. Trimming removed 4 bases at V and 4 bases at J, with 17 bases between. The CDR3 protein is CASSVYTGWGTEAFF. As DNA, the CDR3 is TGCGCCAGCAGCGTATACACAGGCTGGGGCACTGAAGCTTTCTTT.

This clonotype appeared many times. The chain has TRBV10-3 and TRBJ2-7, with D perhaps assigned TRBD1 or TRBD2 (10 bases each). Trimming shortened V by 1 base and J by 1 base, and 20 bases separated the two germline ends. The germline gives CDR1 ENHRY, CDR2 SYGVKD. The CDR3 has 18 amino acids. The chain's CDR3 is CAISEWTGGTSASYEQYF. In DNA, the CDR3 is TGTGCCATCAGTGAGTGGACAGGGGGGACTAGCGCGTCCTACGAGCAGTACTTC.

V is TRBV5-1 and J is TRBJ2-7; TRBD2 is a possible D gene (6 bases). Germline CDR1 SGHRS, CDR2 YFSETQ. The CDR3 runs to 16 residues. V lost 0 bases and J 0 bases, leaving 13 bases between the germline ends. The CDR3 coding sequence is TGCGCCAGCAGCTTGGCCGCCTCCGGGAGCTCCTACGAGCAGTACTTC. Amino acid sequence: CASSLAASGSSYEQYF.

CDR3 DNA sequence: TGTGCCAGCTCACCGGGTCAGGGGATGATTAACGAGCAGTACTTC. Its translation is CASSPGQGMINEQYF. The J gene is TRBJ2-7, the V gene TRBV19; D is perhaps TRBD1 (6 bases). The CDR3 contains 15 residues. Germline V lookup: CDR1 LNHDA, CDR2 SQIVND (reference sequence). The V end lost 9 bases, the J end lost 5 bases, and 23 bases lay between the germline ends. The whole variable domain, remainder taken from reference TRBV19 and TRBJ2-7, is DGGITQSPKYLFRKEGQNVTLSCEQNLNHDAMYWYRQDPGQGLRLIYYSQIVNDFQKGDIAEGYSVSREKKESFPLTVTSAQKNPTAFYLCASSPGQGMINEQYFGPGTRLTVT.

This clonotype was recorded many times. CDR3 in DNA: TGTGCCAGCAGCCCGGGGACTAGCGGGAGGCATGAGACCCAGTACTTC. Protein product: CASSPGTSGRHETQYF. The chain carries TRBV7-9 and TRBJ2-5; 15 bases are shared with TRBD2. This CDR3 has 16 amino acids. Germline lookup yields CDR1 SEHNR and CDR2 FQNEAQ (reference sequence). V gave up 5 bases and J gave up 5 bases; unmatched junction bases: 6.

The V call is TRBV15, the J call TRBJ2-7; D is unresolved. The V gene lost 3 bases and the J gene lost 4 bases, with 13 bases spanning the gap. The CDR3 runs to 14 residues. Germline CDR1 LNHNV, CDR2 YYDKDF (reference sequence). Here the CDR3 DNA reads TGTGCCACCAGCAGGTTGGGAACAGTGTACGAGCAGTACTTC. It encodes CATSRLGTVYEQYF.